These 9 T cell receptor beta chains originate from one sample sequenced in a study of CD8+ T cells in alopecia areata (dated by TCRdb to the late 2010s). Receptors were amplified or captured by the immunoSEQ multiplex PCR assay. To provide template for TCR sequencing, every sample had RNA extracted and reverse transcribed into cDNA. This immuneACCESS table, as held by TCRdb, lists in-frame sequences with V and J called but not all clones. Of the missing ones, under half trace to an unresolved V gene in checked studies; the others have no known cause. The sample records more than 110,000 clones, roughly 61% of which are singletons. The ten most abundant clones make up 5% to 7.5% of the sample. The time point label corresponds to: baseline before oral tofacitinib. Sequenced here: CD4+ T cells sorted from blood, sampled at week 0. The source is a human donor with alopecia areata.

The V gene is TRBV7-9, the J gene TRBJ1-6; no clear D gene. V lost 5 bases and J lost 8, with 7 bases in between. The CDR3 has 12 amino acids. Germline CDR1 SEHNR, CDR2 FQNEAQ (reference sequence). This CDR3 is CASSVWDSPLHF. Here the CDR3 DNA reads TGTGCCAGCAGCGTCTGGGATTCACCCCTCCACTTT.

V is TRBV2 and J is TRBJ2-1, with 9 bases that match TRBD1. V was clipped by 6 bases and J by 13 bases; unmatched bases: 10. The CDR3 runs 13 residues. CDR1 SNHLY and CDR2 FYNNEI come from the germline V gene. The CDR3 loop is CASRDERDRAQFF. For the CDR3, the DNA is TGTGCCAGCAGGGACGAGAGGGACAGGGCACAGTTCTTC. Together with reference TRBV2 and TRBJ2-1, the CDR3 gives the full variable domain: EPEVTQTPSHQVTQMGQEVILRCVPISNHLYFYWYRQILGQKVEFLVSFYNNEISEKSEIFDDQFSVERPDGSNFTLKIRSTKLEDSAMYFCASRDERDRAQFFGPGTRLTVL.

This rearrangement joins TRBV2 to TRBJ1-6; D unclear. Trimming left V 7 bases short and J 15 bases short, with 19 bases between. CDR1 is SNHLY, CDR2 FYNNEI, per germline. The CDR3 totals 13 residues. The CDR3 DNA reads TGTGCCAGCACCGAAGGGCGGTCTTCGAGCCTCCACTTT. Its translation is CASTEGRSSSLHF. The full variable domain, its missing parts supplied by reference TRBV2 and TRBJ1-6, is EPEVTQTPSHQVTQMGQEVILRCVPISNHLYFYWYRQILGQKVEFLVSFYNNEISEKSEIFDDQFSVERPDGSNFTLKIRSTKLEDSAMYFCASTEGRSSSLHFGNGTRLTVT.

The chain uses TRBV30 and TRBJ1-2, with D possibly TRBD1 on 5 matching bases. This CDR3 is built from 13 residues. Germline CDR1 GTSNPN, CDR2 SVGIG (reference sequence). Deletions cut 7 bases from V and 3 bases from J, with 15 bases between. The CDR3 bases are TGTGCCTATAATTTGGGGGGATACTATGGCTACACCTTC. It specifies CAYNLGGYYGYTF.

This clone has only one observation. This sequence joins TRBV18 and TRBJ2-5; D gene uncertain. The V end was cut by 5 bases, the J end by 8 bases, with 12 bases between. This CDR3 comprises 12 residues. The V gene's germline CDR1 is KGHSH and CDR2 LQKENI. This chain's CDR3 is CASSSPPVTQYF. The CDR3, as DNA: TGTGCCAGCTCATCCCCCCCGGTTACCCAGTACTTC.

Written as DNA, the CDR3 is TGCGCCAGCAGTTCGGGTTCCCAAGAGACCCAGTACTTC. This encodes CASSSGSQETQYF. The chain links TRBV5-1 to TRBJ2-5; D is unclear. The CDR3 sequence is 13 residues long. Germline V gene data show CDR1 as SGHRS and CDR2 as YFSETQ. The V and J ends lost 5 bases and 1 base respectively, with 9 bases between them.

This clone was picked up a small number of times. The chain employs TRBV29-1 and TRBJ1-1; D is unresolved. Germline V gene sequence: CDR1 SQVTM, CDR2 ANQGSEA. CDR3 size: 10 residues. Trimming removed 0 bases from V and 10 bases from J, with 6 bases in between. CDR3 region: CSVEDSGAFF. CDR3 nucleotide sequence: TGCAGCGTTGAAGACTCGGGAGCTTTCTTT.

The CDR3 DNA follows: TGTGCCAGCAGCGTAACAGGGAGGAGCAATCAGCCCCAGCATTTT. Translated: CASSVTGRSNQPQHF. V gene TRBV7-8 combines with J gene TRBJ1-5, with D perhaps TRBD1 (6 bases). Germline values: CDR1 SGHVS, CDR2 FQNEAQ. Trimming shortened V by 5 bases and J by 1 base, and 12 bases separated the two germline ends. CDR3 size: 15 residues.

The rearrangement links TRBV11-2 to TRBJ1-1, with a possible D match to TRBD1 (5 bases). Germline assignment: CDR1 SGHAT and CDR2 FQNNGV. V lost 2 bases and J 3 bases, leaving 16 bases between the germline ends. The CDR3 extends over 16 amino acids. CDR3 DNA sequence: TGTGCCAGCAGCTTATCATTGGGGACGGGAGACACTGAAGCTTTCTTT. Protein: CASSLSLGTGDTEAFF. Looking up the rest from reference TRBV11-2 and TRBJ1-1 gives the full variable domain: EAGVAQSPRYKIIEKRQSVAFWCNPISGHATLYWYQQILGQGPKLLIQFQNNGVVDDSQLPKDRFSAERLKGVDSTLKIQPAKLEDSAVYLCASSLSLGTGDTEAFFGQGTRLTVV.